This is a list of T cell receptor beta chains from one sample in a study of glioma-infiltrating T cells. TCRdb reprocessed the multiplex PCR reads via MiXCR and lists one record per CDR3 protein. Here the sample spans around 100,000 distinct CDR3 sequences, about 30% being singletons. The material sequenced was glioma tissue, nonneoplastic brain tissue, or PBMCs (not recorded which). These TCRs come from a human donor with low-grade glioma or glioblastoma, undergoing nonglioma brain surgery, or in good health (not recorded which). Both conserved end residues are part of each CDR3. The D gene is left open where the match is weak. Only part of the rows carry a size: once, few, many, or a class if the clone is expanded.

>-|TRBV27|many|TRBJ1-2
TGTGCCAGCAGTTGGACTGCGAACTCTAACTATGGCTACACCTTC
CASSWTANSNYGYTF
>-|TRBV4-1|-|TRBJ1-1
TGCGCCAGCAGCCGCCCGGGGGCAGGGAATAGGAACACTGAAGCTTTCTTT
CASSRPGAGNRNTEAFF
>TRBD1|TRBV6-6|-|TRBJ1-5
TGTGCCAGCAGCTTGACAGGGACGGGGGGAAGGACCCAGCATTTT
CASSLTGTGGRTQHF
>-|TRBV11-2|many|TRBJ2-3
TGTGCCAGCAGCTTAGTAGAGGATACGCAGTATTTT
CASSLVEDTQYF
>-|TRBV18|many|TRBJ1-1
TGTGCCAGCTCACCGGACACTGAAGCTTTCTTT
CASSPDTEAFF
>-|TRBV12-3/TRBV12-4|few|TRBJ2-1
TGTGCCAGCAGTTTAGGCGGGGTCCGCTCCTACAATGAGCAGTTCTTC
CASSLGGVRSYNEQFF
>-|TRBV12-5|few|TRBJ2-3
TGTGCTAGTGGTTTAGATCCGGGACACCGCACAGATACGCAGTATTTT
CASGLDPGHRTDTQYF
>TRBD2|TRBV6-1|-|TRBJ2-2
TGTGCCAGCAGTGAAGCCCGAACCCGACTAGCGGGGTTAACCGGGGAGCTGTTTTTT
CASSEARTRLAGLTGELFF
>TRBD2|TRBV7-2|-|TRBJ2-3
TGTGCCAGCAGTTCTTTAGCGGGGGGGCCAGATACGCAGTATTTT
CASSSLAGGPDTQYF
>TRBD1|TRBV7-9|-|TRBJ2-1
TGTGCCAGCAGGGACCCGGGACAGGGGGCAAATGAGCAGTTCTTC
CASRDPGQGANEQFF
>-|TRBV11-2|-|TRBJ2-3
TGTGCCAGCAGTGCGGACGTCGCAGATACGCAGTATTTT
CASSADVADTQYF
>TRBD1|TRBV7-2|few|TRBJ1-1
TGTGCCAGCAGCCTCCGGGACAGGGGGGCCCACACTGAAGCTTTCTTT
CASSLRDRGAHTEAFF
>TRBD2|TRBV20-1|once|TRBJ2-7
TGCACTGCTAGAAAGAGCGGGGGGGCCGACGATCAGTACTTC
CTARKSGGADDQYF
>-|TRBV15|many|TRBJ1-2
TGTGCCACCAGCAGAGATTTTTACGGCTACACCTTC
CATSRDFYGYTF